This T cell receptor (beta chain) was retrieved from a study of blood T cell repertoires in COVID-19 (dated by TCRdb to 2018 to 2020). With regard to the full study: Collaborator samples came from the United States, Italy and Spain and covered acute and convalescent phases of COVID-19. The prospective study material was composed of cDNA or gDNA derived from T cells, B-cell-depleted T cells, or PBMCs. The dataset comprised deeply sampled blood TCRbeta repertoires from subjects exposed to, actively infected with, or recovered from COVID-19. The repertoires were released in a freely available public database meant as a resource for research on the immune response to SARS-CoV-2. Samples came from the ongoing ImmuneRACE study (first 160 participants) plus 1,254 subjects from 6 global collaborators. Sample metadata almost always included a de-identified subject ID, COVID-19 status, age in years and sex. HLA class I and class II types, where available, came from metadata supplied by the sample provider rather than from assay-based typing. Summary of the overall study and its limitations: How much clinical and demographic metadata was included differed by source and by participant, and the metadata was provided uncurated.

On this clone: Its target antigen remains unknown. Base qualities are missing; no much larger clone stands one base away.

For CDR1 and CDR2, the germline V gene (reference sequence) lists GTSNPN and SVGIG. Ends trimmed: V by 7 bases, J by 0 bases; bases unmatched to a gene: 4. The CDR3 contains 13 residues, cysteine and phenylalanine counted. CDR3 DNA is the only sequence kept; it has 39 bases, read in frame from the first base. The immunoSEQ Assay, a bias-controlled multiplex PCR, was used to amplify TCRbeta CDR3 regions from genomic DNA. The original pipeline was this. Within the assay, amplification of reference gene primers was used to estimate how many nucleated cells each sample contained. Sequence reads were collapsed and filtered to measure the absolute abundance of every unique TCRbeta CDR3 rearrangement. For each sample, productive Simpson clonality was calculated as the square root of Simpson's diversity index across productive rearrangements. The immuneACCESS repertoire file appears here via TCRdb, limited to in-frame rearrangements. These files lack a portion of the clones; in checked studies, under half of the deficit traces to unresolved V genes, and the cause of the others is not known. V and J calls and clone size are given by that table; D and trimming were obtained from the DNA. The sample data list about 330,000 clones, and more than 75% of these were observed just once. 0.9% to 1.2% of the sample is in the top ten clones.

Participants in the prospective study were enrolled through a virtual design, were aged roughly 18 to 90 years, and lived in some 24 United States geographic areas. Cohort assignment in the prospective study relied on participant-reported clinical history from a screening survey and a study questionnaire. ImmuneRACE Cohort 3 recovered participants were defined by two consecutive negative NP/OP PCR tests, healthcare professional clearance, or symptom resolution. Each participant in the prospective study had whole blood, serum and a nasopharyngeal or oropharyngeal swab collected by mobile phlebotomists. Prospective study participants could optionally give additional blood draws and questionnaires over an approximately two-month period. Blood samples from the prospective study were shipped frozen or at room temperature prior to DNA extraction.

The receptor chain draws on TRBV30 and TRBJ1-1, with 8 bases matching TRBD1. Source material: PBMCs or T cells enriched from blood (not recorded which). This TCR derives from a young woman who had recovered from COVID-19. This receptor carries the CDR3 CASRTGMNTEAFF. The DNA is TGTGCCTCCCGGACAGGGATGAACACTGAAGCTTTCTTT.